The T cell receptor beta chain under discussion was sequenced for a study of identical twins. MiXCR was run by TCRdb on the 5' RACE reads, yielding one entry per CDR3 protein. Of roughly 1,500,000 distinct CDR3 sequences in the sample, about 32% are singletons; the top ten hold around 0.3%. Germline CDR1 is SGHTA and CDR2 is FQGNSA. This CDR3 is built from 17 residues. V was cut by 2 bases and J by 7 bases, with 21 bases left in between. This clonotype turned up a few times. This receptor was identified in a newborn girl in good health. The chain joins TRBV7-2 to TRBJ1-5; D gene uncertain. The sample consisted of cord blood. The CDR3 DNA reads TGTGCCAGCAGCTTAACGCCTTACCTGGGAGCGCGACAGCCCCAGCATTTT. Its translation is CASSLTPYLGARQPQHF.